The rows below give T cell receptor beta chains drawn from one sample of a study of cytotoxic CD8 clonotypes in ibrutinib-treated CLL. Assay used: immunoSEQ multiplex PCR; TCRdb lists only in-frame clones, some missing. The top ten hold roughly a tenth of the sample, which has 120,000 to 150,000 clones, more than 85% seen once. Source: PBMCs, taken after 12 months of ibrutinib treatment. Receptor source: a human donor with chronic lymphocytic leukemia. CDR3s include the opening cysteine and the closing phenylalanine or tryptophan. The order of the fields is V gene, clone size, D gene, J gene, CDR3 DNA, CDR3 protein. The D gene is left open where the match is weak. Expanded clones are given a class, and other clones once, few, many or no size at all.

v_call: TRBV7-9; clone_size: .; d_call: TRBD2; j_call: TRBJ2-7; cdr3_nt: TGTGCCAGCAGCCCCATCACGGCGGGAGGGCCCTACGAGCAGTACTTC; cdr3_aa: CASSPITAGGPYEQYF
v_call: TRBV27; clone_size: .; d_call: TRBD1; j_call: TRBJ1-1; cdr3_nt: TGTGCCAGCAGTTTCGACAGGGGTACAACTGAAGCTTTCTTT; cdr3_aa: CASSFDRGTTEAFF
v_call: TRBV6-5; clone_size: .; d_call: TRBD2; j_call: TRBJ2-7; cdr3_nt: TGTGCCAGCAGTTACTCGTTAGCGGGGGGCGGGTACGAGCAGTACTTC; cdr3_aa: CASSYSLAGGGYEQYF
v_call: TRBV7-9; clone_size: .; d_call: TRBD2; j_call: TRBJ2-3; cdr3_nt: TGTGCCAGCAGCTTAGAGGCTGCTAGCGGGAGTGATACGCAGTATTTT; cdr3_aa: CASSLEAASGSDTQYF
v_call: TRBV30; clone_size: .; d_call: TRBD1; j_call: TRBJ2-2; cdr3_nt: TGTGCCTGTGACAGGGTATCCGCCGGGGAGCTGTTTTTT; cdr3_aa: CACDRVSAGELFF
v_call: TRBV28; clone_size: .; d_call: .; j_call: TRBJ2-7; cdr3_nt: TGTGCCAGCAGTTTAAATCCGGGGACCTCCTACGAGCAGTACTTC; cdr3_aa: CASSLNPGTSYEQYF
v_call: TRBV5-1; clone_size: once; d_call: .; j_call: TRBJ1-2; cdr3_nt: TGCGCCAGCAGCCCTCAGGGAGACGGTGGCTACACCTTC; cdr3_aa: CASSPQGDGGYTF
v_call: TRBV20-1; clone_size: .; d_call: .; j_call: TRBJ1-1; cdr3_nt: TGCAGTGCCTTAGAAGCTTTCTTT; cdr3_aa: CSALEAFF
v_call: TRBV27; clone_size: .; d_call: TRBD1; j_call: TRBJ2-7; cdr3_nt: TGTGCCAGCAGTGGGTCGACAGGGCTCTCCTACGAGCAGTACTTC; cdr3_aa: CASSGSTGLSYEQYF
v_call: TRBV15; clone_size: .; d_call: .; j_call: TRBJ2-3; cdr3_nt: TGTGCCACCAGCATGGATAAGGGAGATACGCAGTATTTT; cdr3_aa: CATSMDKGDTQYF
v_call: TRBV25-1; clone_size: .; d_call: TRBD1; j_call: TRBJ2-3; cdr3_nt: TGTGCCAGCAGTGGACAGGGGTCGCCGGATACGCAGTATTTT; cdr3_aa: CASSGQGSPDTQYF
v_call: TRBV25-1; clone_size: .; d_call: TRBD1; j_call: TRBJ2-2; cdr3_nt: TGTGCCACTCAGGGGACAGGGGAAACCGGGGAGCTGTTTTTT; cdr3_aa: CATQGTGETGELFF
v_call: TRBV5-1; clone_size: .; d_call: TRBD1; j_call: TRBJ2-4; cdr3_nt: TGCGCCAGCAGCGAGGGACAGGGGGCCGTGGACATTCAGTACTTC; cdr3_aa: CASSEGQGAVDIQYF
v_call: TRBV6-6; clone_size: .; d_call: .; j_call: TRBJ2-5; cdr3_nt: TGTGCCAGCAGTTACGGCCCGGGCCAAGAGACCCAGTACTTC; cdr3_aa: CASSYGPGQETQYF
v_call: TRBV28; clone_size: .; d_call: .; j_call: TRBJ1-4; cdr3_nt: TGTGCCAGCAGTTACCAAGGGGCTGAAAAACTGTTTTTT; cdr3_aa: CASSYQGAEKLFF
v_call: TRBV28; clone_size: .; d_call: .; j_call: TRBJ2-1; cdr3_nt: TGTGCGGTCAGGGACTACAATGAGCAGTTCTTC; cdr3_aa: CAVRDYNEQFF
v_call: TRBV27; clone_size: .; d_call: TRBD2; j_call: TRBJ2-7; cdr3_nt: TGTGCCAGCAGTTTATCACTAGCGGGAGATCGGGAGCAGTACTTC; cdr3_aa: CASSLSLAGDREQYF
v_call: TRBV19; clone_size: .; d_call: TRBD1; j_call: TRBJ2-7; cdr3_nt: TGTGCCAGTAGTTTACGACAGGGGTTTACCTACGAGCAGTACTTC; cdr3_aa: CASSLRQGFTYEQYF
v_call: TRBV4-2; clone_size: .; d_call: .; j_call: TRBJ2-7; cdr3_nt: TGTGCCAGCAGCCAAGACAATGAATACGAGCAGTACTTC; cdr3_aa: CASSQDNEYEQYF
v_call: TRBV6-1; clone_size: .; d_call: .; j_call: TRBJ1-3; cdr3_nt: TGTGCCAGCAGTGAGAGCGTGAACTCTGGAAACACCATATATTTT; cdr3_aa: CASSESVNSGNTIYF
v_call: TRBV7-3; clone_size: .; d_call: .; j_call: TRBJ2-7; cdr3_nt: TGTGCCAGCAGCTATCTGGGGACCGTTGCCTACGAGCAGTACTTC; cdr3_aa: CASSYLGTVAYEQYF
v_call: TRBV11-3; clone_size: once; d_call: TRBD2; j_call: TRBJ2-1; cdr3_nt: TGTGCCAGCAGCGCATCGGGACTAGCTTCCAATGAGCAGTTCTTC; cdr3_aa: CASSASGLASNEQFF
v_call: TRBV11-2; clone_size: .; d_call: .; j_call: TRBJ2-3; cdr3_nt: TGTGCTAGTCGGGGCAGTTACACAGATACGCAGTATTTT; cdr3_aa: CASRGSYTDTQYF
v_call: TRBV21-1; clone_size: .; d_call: .; j_call: TRBJ2-7; cdr3_nt: TGTGCCAGCAGCAAATGTGGGACTAGCGGGAGTTTGGTCCACGAGCAGTACTTC; cdr3_aa: CASSKCGTSGSLVHEQYF
v_call: TRBV18; clone_size: .; d_call: .; j_call: TRBJ1-5; cdr3_nt: TGTGCCAGCTCACCGTCCAGTAACAATCAGCCCCAGCATTTT; cdr3_aa: CASSPSSNNQPQHF
v_call: TRBV11-3; clone_size: .; d_call: .; j_call: TRBJ2-2; cdr3_nt: TGTGCCAGCAGCTTAGATCCCAGGACGAACACCGGGGAGCTGTTTTTT; cdr3_aa: CASSLDPRTNTGELFF
v_call: TRBV30; clone_size: .; d_call: .; j_call: TRBJ2-7; cdr3_nt: TGTGCCTGGAGTGGGAACTACGAGCAGTACTTC; cdr3_aa: CAWSGNYEQYF
v_call: TRBV2; clone_size: .; d_call: .; j_call: TRBJ2-1; cdr3_nt: TGTGCCAGCACAGGACTGAGCTCCTACAATGAGCAGTTCTTC; cdr3_aa: CASTGLSSYNEQFF
v_call: TRBV4-1; clone_size: few; d_call: TRBD2; j_call: TRBJ2-1; cdr3_nt: TGCGCCAGCAGCCTAACTAGCGGGAAAGGGAATGAGCAGTTCTTC; cdr3_aa: CASSLTSGKGNEQFF
v_call: TRBV30; clone_size: .; d_call: TRBD2; j_call: TRBJ2-5; cdr3_nt: TGTGCCTGGATAGCGGGAGGAGAGACCCAGTACTTC; cdr3_aa: CAWIAGGETQYF
v_call: TRBV5-1; clone_size: .; d_call: TRBD1; j_call: TRBJ2-3; cdr3_nt: TGCGCCAGCAGCCCCGGACAGGCCGACACGCAGTATTTT; cdr3_aa: CASSPGQADTQYF
v_call: TRBV7-8; clone_size: .; d_call: .; j_call: TRBJ2-1; cdr3_nt: TGTGCCAGCAGCCCAACTAGCCTCCAGTTCTTC; cdr3_aa: CASSPTSLQFF
v_call: TRBV4-3; clone_size: .; d_call: .; j_call: TRBJ2-7; cdr3_nt: TGCGCCAGCAGCCCAGAAGAACAGGGCTACGAGCAGTACTTC; cdr3_aa: CASSPEEQGYEQYF
v_call: TRBV11-2; clone_size: .; d_call: .; j_call: TRBJ2-2; cdr3_nt: TGTGCCAGCAGCACGGACAACACCGGGGAGCTGTTTTTT; cdr3_aa: CASSTDNTGELFF
v_call: TRBV7-9; clone_size: .; d_call: .; j_call: TRBJ2-2; cdr3_nt: TGTGCCAGCAAGCCTACACAGAACACCGGGGAGCTGTTTTTT; cdr3_aa: CASKPTQNTGELFF
v_call: TRBV13; clone_size: .; d_call: .; j_call: TRBJ1-1; cdr3_nt: TGTGCCAGCAGTTCGGACCAGGGAGCTACTGAAGCTTTCTTT; cdr3_aa: CASSSDQGATEAFF
v_call: TRBV19; clone_size: .; d_call: .; j_call: TRBJ2-3; cdr3_nt: TGTGCCAGTAGTATAGATCTCCGGGTTGCGGTCACAGATACGCAGTATTTT; cdr3_aa: CASSIDLRVAVTDTQYF
v_call: TRBV11-2; clone_size: .; d_call: .; j_call: TRBJ2-4; cdr3_nt: TGTGCCAGCAGCCCAGTTCCGGACAGTAGAAACATTCAGTACTTC; cdr3_aa: CASSPVPDSRNIQYF
v_call: TRBV4-2; clone_size: .; d_call: TRBD1; j_call: TRBJ1-4; cdr3_nt: TGTGCCAGCAGCCCCCAGGGGGCGACTAATGAAAAACTGTTTTTT; cdr3_aa: CASSPQGATNEKLFF
v_call: TRBV25-1; clone_size: .; d_call: .; j_call: TRBJ1-2; cdr3_nt: TGTGCCAGCACCGAAGATCTGGGGAATGGCTACACCTTC; cdr3_aa: CASTEDLGNGYTF
v_call: TRBV7-9; clone_size: .; d_call: TRBD2; j_call: TRBJ2-7; cdr3_nt: TGTGCCAGCGGTCCGACTAGCGGGACACCGTACGAGCAGTACTTC; cdr3_aa: CASGPTSGTPYEQYF
v_call: TRBV4-1; clone_size: .; d_call: .; j_call: TRBJ2-3; cdr3_nt: TGCGCCAGCAGCCAAGAAGACGGTGTTAGGACAGATACGCAGTATTTT; cdr3_aa: CASSQEDGVRTDTQYF
v_call: TRBV10-2; clone_size: .; d_call: .; j_call: TRBJ1-2; cdr3_nt: TGCGCCAGCAGTGAACTAGGTGGCTATGGCTACACCTTC; cdr3_aa: CASSELGGYGYTF
v_call: TRBV9; clone_size: .; d_call: TRBD1; j_call: TRBJ2-1; cdr3_nt: TGTGCCAGCAGCGTCCGGGACAGGGTTTCAAGTGAGCAGTTCTTC; cdr3_aa: CASSVRDRVSSEQFF
v_call: TRBV2; clone_size: .; d_call: TRBD2; j_call: TRBJ2-3; cdr3_nt: TGTGCCAGCAGGGGAGGGTCGGATACGCAGTATTTT; cdr3_aa: CASRGGSDTQYF
v_call: TRBV7-9; clone_size: .; d_call: .; j_call: TRBJ2-3; cdr3_nt: TGTGCCAGCAGCCAAGGCACAGATACGCAGTATTTT; cdr3_aa: CASSQGTDTQYF
v_call: TRBV15; clone_size: .; d_call: TRBD1; j_call: TRBJ2-5; cdr3_nt: TGTGCCACCAGCGGACAGGGGGCACGGGAGACCCAGTACTTC; cdr3_aa: CATSGQGARETQYF
v_call: TRBV13; clone_size: .; d_call: TRBD1; j_call: TRBJ1-2; cdr3_nt: TGTGCCAGCCAAGAGGCTGGGACAGAGTATGGCTACACCTTC; cdr3_aa: CASQEAGTEYGYTF
v_call: TRBV28; clone_size: .; d_call: .; j_call: TRBJ2-6; cdr3_nt: TGTGCCAGCACCCCGGTAGCTCCTGGGGCCAACGTCCTGACTTTC; cdr3_aa: CASTPVAPGANVLTF